This T cell receptor (beta chain) was identified in a study of response to subunit inactivated influenza vaccine. This clonotype was seen more than once but under ten times. Its antigen is not identified. From the RT-PCR reads, TCRdb called clonotypes with MiXCR, one entry per CDR3 protein. This table has about 520,000 distinct CDR3 sequences, 11% appearing once. Study-level findings and limits: Authors suggested that a seasonal influenza vaccination recruits few new T cells each time.

Germline V gene lookup returns CDR1 SGHDT and CDR2 YYEEEE. This CDR3 spans 16 amino acids. The V gene end was trimmed by 6 bases and the J gene end by 7 bases; junction bases not matched to a gene: 14. This TCR came from a man over 45 who received an inactivated influenza vaccine. J is TRBJ2-1 and V is TRBV5-6, with TRBD2 identical over 9 bases. This specimen was PBMCs from blood, taken around seven weeks after vaccination. In DNA, the CDR3 is TGTGCCAGCACCCCGTGGTCGCGGGGGGGCCAAAATGAGCAGTTCTTC. This encodes CASTPWSRGGQNEQFF. The whole variable domain, remainder taken from reference TRBV5-6 and TRBJ2-1, is DAGVTQSPTHLIKTRGQQVTLRCSPKSGHDTVSWYQQALGQGPQFIFQYYEEEERQRGNFPDRFSGHQFPNYSSELNVNALLLGDSALYLCASTPWSRGGQNEQFFGPGTRLTVL.